These T cell receptor beta chains were read from a single sample in a study of human thymus T cells. This table comes from immunoSEQ multiplex PCR, and its TCRdb copy is limited to in-frame clones, with some not included. This sample has roughly 86,000 clones; about 96% occur once, and the top ten carry 0.025% to 0.035%. The material sequenced was thymus tissue. Receptors were obtained from a boy younger than two with a congenital heart defect but otherwise immunologically healthy. CDR3s include the opening cysteine and the closing phenylalanine or tryptophan. Each record gives: clone size, D gene, V gene, CDR3 length, J gene, CDR3 DNA, CDR3 protein. The D gene is left open where the match is weak. Rows may omit the clone size; those that give it use once, few, many or a size class.

.,TRBD1,TRBV10-2,15,TRBJ2-3,TGCGCCAGCGCTCTTTTAGGGACAGGGGAAGAAACGCAGTATTTT,CASALLGTGEETQYF
once,TRBD2,TRBV28,16,TRBJ2-7,TGTGCCAGCAGCCCGGGACTAGCGGGAGGGCGCTACGAGCAGTACTTC,CASSPGLAGGRYEQYF
.,.,TRBV5-1,18,TRBJ2-6,TGCGCCAGCAGCTCTGGGGGTCCGGGGACCTCTGGGGCCAACGTCCTGACTTTC,CASSSGGPGTSGANVLTF
.,.,TRBV2,18,TRBJ1-4,TGTGCCAGCAGTGAAGCGCTAGAGTCCGGGGGCGCGGGAGAAAAACTGTTTTTT,CASSEALESGGAGEKLFF
.,.,TRBV7-8,15,TRBJ2-7,TGTGCCAGCAGCTCTCGGACCGGGTACTCCTACGAGCAGTACTTC,CASSSRTGYSYEQYF
.,TRBD2,TRBV6-1,18,TRBJ2-1,TGTGCCAGCAGTGAATCGACAATACTAGCGGGAGGTGGCCCTGAGCAGTTCTTC,CASSESTILAGGGPEQFF
.,TRBD2,TRBV5-8,15,TRBJ2-7,TGTGCCAGCAGCTTTAGAACACTGACTAGCTGTGGGCAGTACTTC,CASSFRTLTSCGQYF
.,.,TRBV6-1,15,TRBJ1-3,TGTGCCAGCATCATTGGAGGGCAGGGATCGAGTACCATATATTTT,CASIIGGQGSSTIYF
.,.,TRBV5-4,12,TRBJ2-7,TGTGCCAGCAGCTTGTCTCGCCACGAGCAGTACTTC,CASSLSRHEQYF
.,.,TRBV28,18,TRBJ1-5,TGTGCCAGCAGTCCCGTCCAGAGCAGGGAGGTTCCCAATCAGCCCCAGCATTTT,CASSPVQSREVPNQPQHF
once,.,TRBV30,15,TRBJ2-7,TGTGCCTGGTGGACACCCCACTCCCGGGACTACGAGCAGTACTTC,CAWWTPHSRDYEQYF
.,.,TRBV5-1,16,TRBJ2-5,TGCGCCAGCAGCTTTGTTGTACGCCCAGCCCAAGAGACCCAGTACTTC,CASSFVVRPAQETQYF
.,.,TRBV10-2,16,TRBJ2-2,TGCGCCAGCAGTGAGTGGCGGACCCGGGGCACCGGGGAGCTGTTTTTT,CASSEWRTRGTGELFF
.,.,TRBV4-3,13,TRBJ2-3,TGCGCCAGCAGCCAAGACTCGAGGGATACGCAGTATTTT,CASSQDSRDTQYF
few,.,TRBV13,13,TRBJ1-2,TGTGCCAGCAGCCGGAACAGGGATTATGGCTACACCTTC,CASSRNRDYGYTF
.,.,TRBV11-3,15,TRBJ1-1,TGTGCCAGCAGCCCTAGCTCGGGGGTGAACACTGAAGCTTTCTTT,CASSPSSGVNTEAFF
.,.,TRBV29-1,13,TRBJ2-1,TGCAGCGTTGGACTTCTCTCCTACAATGAGCAGTTCTTC,CSVGLLSYNEQFF